The sequence of this T cell receptor (beta chain) was determined in a study of cytomegalovirus exposure and HLA in healthy donors. Study results and limitations: Reportedly, HLA-A and HLA-B alleles of most subjects were accurately predicted from TCR beta.

In the case of this clone: Its antigen is not known.

Germline V lookup: CDR1 SQVTM, CDR2 ANQGSEA. CDR3 length: 15 residues. V was pared by 8 bases and J by 2 bases, with 14 bases of the junction left unmatched. Vbeta (60) and Jbeta (13) primers were used in the PCR. Libraries were prepared by immunoSEQ multiplex PCR; TCRdb keeps only in-frame clonotypes and omits some of them. The data hold about 98,000 clones, with 70% observed a single time. The gene calls are TRBV29-1 and TRBJ1-1; 7 positions agree with TRBD1. The clonotype comes from a man over 45 in good health and CMV-seronegative. Sequencing was carried out using PBMCs. The CDR3 protein is CSLTVTGTANTEAFF. The DNA for the CDR3 is TGCAGCCTAACCGTTACCGGGACAGCAAACACTGAAGCTTTCTTT.